Each of the 10 T cell receptor beta chains below was sequenced from the same sample in a study of T cells after yellow fever vaccination. TCRdb reprocessed the 5' RACE reads with MiXCR, giving one entry per CDR3 protein. The sample yields hundreds of thousands of distinct CDR3 sequences, about 12% seen once. The sample here was PBMCs, taken on the day of the yellow fever booster vaccination. The source of these receptors is a young man who received the YFV17D yellow fever vaccine.

The chain uses TRBV28 and TRBJ2-7; 7 bases are a match to TRBD2. The CDR3 runs 12 residues. Trimming removed 7 bases from V and 9 bases from J; junction bases left unmatched: 9. From germline, CDR1 is MDHEN and CDR2 SYDVKM. Written as DNA, the CDR3 is TGTGCCAGCACGTCTGGGGCTAGCGGGCAGTACTTC. Translation: CASTSGASGQYF.

This clonotype was counted a few times. The V and J genes are TRBV9 and TRBJ2-2, with 7 bases lining up with TRBD2. The CDR3 is made up of 14 amino acids. Germline V gene lookup returns CDR1 SGDLS and CDR2 YYNGEE. After removal of 3 bases from V and 6 bases from J, the junction contained 5 bases not matched to a gene. In DNA form, the CDR3 reads TGTGCCAGCAGCGGTCCGCGGGAGCCCGGGGAGCTGTTTTTT. The encoded protein is CASSGPREPGELFF.

This rearrangement joins TRBV20-1 to TRBJ2-7; D possibly corresponds to TRBD2 (6 bases). CDR1 is DFQATT, CDR2 SNEGSKA, per germline (reference sequence). Deletions cut 2 bases from V and 3 bases from J, with 8 bases between. The CDR3 loop spans 12 amino acids. As DNA, the CDR3 is TGCAGTGCTAGACCTAGCGTCTACGAGCAGTACTTC. It specifies CSARPSVYEQYF.

The chain links TRBV4-2 to TRBJ2-7; D gene unclear. The length of the CDR3 is 15 residues. Trimming took off 0 bases at V and 1 base at J, with 10 bases between the two ends. Germline V lookup: CDR1 LGHNA, CDR2 YNFKEQ. CDR3 residues: CASSQEILLSYEQYF. CDR3 sequence (DNA): TGTGCCAGCAGCCAAGAAATTTTACTTTCCTACGAGCAGTACTTC.

J is TRBJ2-7 and V is TRBV29-1, with D perhaps TRBD1 (6 bases). Germline values: CDR1 SQVTM, CDR2 ANQGSEA. The CDR3 length is 13 residues. Trimming left V 2 bases short and J 6 bases short, with 14 bases between. DNA of the CDR3: TGCAGCGTTGAAAGGGGGACGTCAGCCGAGCAGTACTTC. This encodes CSVERGTSAEQYF.

J is TRBJ2-5 and V is TRBV27; D is unclear. Trimming left V 5 bases short and J 4 bases short, with 20 bases between. This CDR3 has 16 amino acids. Germline lookup yields CDR1 MNHEY and CDR2 SMNVEV (reference sequence). The CDR3 nucleotides are TGTGCCAGCAGTCCCACATCGGGTGTCATGTTAGAGACCCAGTACTTC. Protein product: CASSPTSGVMLETQYF.

V is TRBV10-2 and J is TRBJ2-2; TRBD2 matches at 7 bases. V shed 8 bases and J 0 bases; nucleotides not matched to a gene: 6. This CDR3 comprises 15 residues. Per the germline V gene, CDR1 is WSHSY and CDR2 is SAAADI. This CDR3 reads CASGLAGANTGELFF. DNA for the CDR3: TGCGCCAGCGGGTTAGCGGGCGCGAACACCGGGGAGCTGTTTTTT.

This clonotype was found a few times. The rearrangement joins TRBV24-1 to TRBJ1-5, with D possibly matching TRBD1 (6 bases). CDR1 KGHDR and CDR2 SFDVKD come from the germline V gene. There are 17 residues in the CDR3. The V gene lost 0 bases and the J gene lost 1 base, with 12 bases spanning the gap. The CDR3 region has the DNA TGTGCCACCAGTGATTTGAGGACAGCCTTGAGCAATCAGCCCCAGCATTTT. Amino acid sequence: CATSDLRTALSNQPQHF.

The chain is built from TRBV14 and TRBJ1-5, with 7 bases identical to TRBD1. There are 17 residues in the CDR3. Unmatched junction bases numbered 12, after V lost 4 bases and J lost 3 bases. In germline, CDR1 is SGHDN, CDR2 FVKESK. CDR3 amino acids: CASSRSPRGQFNQPQHF. CDR3 DNA sequence: TGTGCCAGCAGCCGCTCTCCCCGGGGACAGTTCAATCAGCCCCAGCATTTT.

This clonotype was counted only a few times. The chain has TRBV6-1 and TRBJ1-1; maybe TRBD1 (6 bases). The CDR3 loop spans 15 amino acids. Germline loops: CDR1 MNHNS, CDR2 SASEGT. V was shortened by 5 bases and J by 8 bases, with 21 bases between the two germline ends. The CDR3 region is CASSTTLDRSVEAFF. In DNA form, the CDR3 reads TGTGCCAGCAGTACCACCCTTGACAGGAGTGTCGAAGCTTTCTTT.